This T cell receptor (beta chain) stems from a study of CD8 T cells in Susac syndrome. RNA totalling about 0.5 to 1 ug underwent reverse transcription with random hexamers. Each CDR3 protein gets one entry after TCRdb re-called the immunoSEQ multiplex PCR reads with MiXCR. The repertoire consists of around 270,000 distinct CDR3 sequences, with approximately 85% occurring once and the leading ten covering 0.2% to 0.25%. TEMRA cells were FACS-enriched and CD8+ and CD4+ T cells negatively isolated. The CDR3 spans 14 residues. J lost 2 bases, V lost 7 bases, and 3 bases had no gene match. CDR1 is MNHEY and CDR2 is SVGEGT in the germline V gene.

This TCR was sampled from a human donor with multiple sclerosis. This sequence joins TRBV6-2 or TRBV6-3 and TRBJ2-1, with 9 bases lining up with TRBD1. Sequenced material: CD8+ T cells from PBMCs. The CDR3 protein is CASKDRGAYNEQFF. The CDR3 DNA is TGTGCCAGCAAAGACAGGGGGGCCTACAATGAGCAGTTCTTC.